These 28 T cell receptor beta chains were sequenced from one sample in a study of blood T cell repertoires in COVID-19. The protocol was immunoSEQ multiplex PCR, while the TCRdb copy is restricted to in-frame clones and leaves out a portion. The sample has approximately 320,000 clones, about 88% seen once. The sequenced sample was PBMCs or T cells enriched from blood (not recorded which). The receptors derive from a man aged 55 to 70 who had recovered from COVID-19.

This clone turned up a few times. V and J are TRBV11-2 and TRBJ2-7; a possible D gene is TRBD1 (5 bases). The V gene lost 3 bases and the J gene lost 2 bases, with 8 bases spanning the gap. This CDR3 is 13 amino acids long. Germline loops: CDR1 SGHAT, CDR2 FQNNGV. The CDR3 reads CASSFGATYEQYF. Written as DNA, the CDR3 is TGTGCCAGCAGCTTTGGGGCAACCTACGAGCAGTACTTC.

This clone has a single count. The chain employs TRBV28 and TRBJ2-3; 9 bases fit TRBD2. There are 15 residues in the CDR3. CDR1 MDHEN and CDR2 SYDVKM come from the germline V gene. Trimming removed 8 bases from V and 4 bases from J; junction bases left unmatched: 10. CDR3 region: CASGRRGRASDTQYF. Here the CDR3 DNA reads TGTGCCAGCGGTCGTCGCGGGAGGGCCTCAGATACGCAGTATTTT. Supplemented by reference TRBV28 and TRBJ2-3, the full variable domain reads DVKVTQSSRYLVKRTGEKVFLECVQDMDHENMFWYRQDPGLGLRLIYFSYDVKMKEKGDIPEGYSVSREKKERFSLILESASTNQTSMYLCASGRRGRASDTQYFGPGTRLTVL.

The chain is built from TRBV5-5 and TRBJ2-1, with TRBD1 identical over 9 bases. Looked up from germline, CDR1 is SGHKS and CDR2 is YYEKEE (reference sequence). This CDR3 has 14 amino acids. The V segment lost 4 bases and the J segment 3 bases; nucleotides outside the gene matches: 2. CDR3 sequence reads: CASSTDRGYNEQFF. The CDR3 DNA is TGTGCCAGCAGCACGGACAGGGGCTACAATGAGCAGTTCTTC.

This clone was seen more than once but under ten times. The chain employs TRBV15 and TRBJ1-4; 8 bases fit TRBD1. The CDR3 contains 21 residues. V lost 0 bases, J lost 0 bases, and 15 bases stayed unmatched. Germline V gives CDR1 LNHNV, CDR2 YYDKDF (reference sequence). The CDR3: CATSRDTWDRRSTATNEKLFF. The CDR3 DNA reads as TGTGCCACCAGCAGAGATACTTGGGACAGGCGTAGCACTGCAACTAATGAAAAACTGTTTTTT.

The chain is built from TRBV5-5 and TRBJ2-5; TRBD1 matches 7 bases. The CDR3 totals 14 residues. After removal of 5 bases from V and 5 bases from J, the junction contained 9 bases not matched to a gene. CDR1 is SGHKS, CDR2 YYEKEE, per germline (reference sequence). In DNA, the CDR3 is TGTGCCAGCAGGTGGGGGCAGGGGGAGGAGACCCAGTACTTC. Protein: CASRWGQGEETQYF.

The genes are TRBV10-2 and TRBJ2-6, with TRBD1 as a possible D gene (6 bases). The CDR3 is made up of 13 amino acids. From germline, CDR1 is WSHSY and CDR2 SAAADI. Trimming took 7 bases from V and 8 from J, leaving 12 bases between them. The DNA of the CDR3 is TGCGCCAGCATGTTCAGGGGTCCCAACGTCCTGACTTTC. It specifies CASMFRGPNVLTF.

This clone has a single count. This sequence joins TRBV5-1 and TRBJ2-2; D may be TRBD2 (6 bases). The V end was cut by 1 base, the J end by 5 bases, with 15 bases between. Germline CDR1 is SGHRS and CDR2 is YFSETQ. The CDR3 has 16 residues. The CDR3 is CASSLQAGRRTGELFF. In DNA, the CDR3 is TGCGCCAGCAGCTTGCAGGCCGGGAGACGAACCGGGGAGCTGTTTTTT.

The chain employs TRBV4-1 and TRBJ1-3; unclear D gene. This CDR3 contains 16 residues. Trimming shortened V by 2 bases and J by 4 bases, and 15 bases separated the two germline ends. Germline V lookup: CDR1 MGHRA, CDR2 YSYEKL. The CDR3 protein is CASSQRSGSDGNTIYF. Here the CDR3 DNA reads TGCGCCAGCAGCCAACGCTCCGGGAGCGACGGAAACACCATATATTTT.

This clone has just a few counts. The chain has TRBV6-5 and TRBJ2-7, with 11 bases lining up with TRBD1. The ends lost 2 bases at V and 2 bases at J; junction bases unmatched: 2. Germline V gene sequence: CDR1 MNHEY, CDR2 SVGAGI. CDR3 length equals 15 residues. CDR3 bases: TGTGCCAGCAGTTACGGGACAGGGGGACCCTACGAGCAGTACTTC. Translated, it gives CASSYGTGGPYEQYF.

CDR3 sequence: CASSLGFLAMNTEAFF. As DNA, the CDR3 is TGTGCCAGCAGCTTAGGTTTTTTGGCCATGAACACTGAAGCTTTCTTT. J is TRBJ1-1 and V is TRBV7-2; D is undetermined. CDR1 and CDR2 (germline): SGHTA, FQGNSA. V lost 1 base, J lost 0 bases, and 12 bases lay in between. This CDR3 comprises 16 residues.

The genes are TRBV11-2 and TRBJ2-1; TRBD2 might be the D (7 bases). CDR1 is SGHAT and CDR2 is FQNNGV in the germline V gene. There are 18 residues in the CDR3. Trimming cost V 1 base and J 4 bases, with 20 bases left between them. Here the CDR3 DNA reads TGTGCCAGCAGCTTAGTACGGGCGTCCAGCGGGACATACAATGAGCAGTTCTTC. This sequence encodes CASSLVRASSGTYNEQFF.

This chain uses TRBV3-1 (or the pseudogene TRBV3-2) with TRBJ1-1; D not resolved. Trimming stripped 4 bases from V and 6 bases from J, with 12 bases between. From germline, CDR1 is LGHDT and CDR2 YNNKEL (reference sequence). This CDR3 has 13 residues. The CDR3 coding sequence is TGTGCCAGCAGCCCAAGTCCCGGGGCTGAAGCTTTCTTT. This encodes CASSPSPGAEAFF.

This rearrangement joins TRBV4-3 to TRBJ2-1; 8 nucleotides match TRBD2. The V segment lost 2 bases and the J segment 0 bases; nucleotides outside the gene matches: 12. CDR3 length: 19 amino acids. Germline CDR1 reads LGHNA; CDR2 reads YSLEER. The chain's CDR3 is CASSQSGLVVRSSYNEQFF. The CDR3 coding sequence is TGCGCCAGCAGCCAATCGGGACTAGTAGTAAGGAGCTCCTACAATGAGCAGTTCTTC.

Concerning this clone: Other DNA sequences of this sample code for an identical CDR3. The CDR3 DNA sequence: TGTGCCAGCAGTTTAAGAGGGATTTACGAGCAGTACTTC. The encoded protein is CASSLRGIYEQYF. V usage is TRBV27 and J usage is TRBJ2-7; D perhaps matches TRBD2 (5 bases). This CDR3 is built from 13 residues. From germline, CDR1 is MNHEY and CDR2 SMNVEV (reference sequence). Between the trimmed V and J ends, which lost 2 bases and 4 bases, there was a span of 9 bases.

The chain recombines TRBV14 with TRBJ2-3; TRBD2 aligns across 9 bases. Germline V gives CDR1 SGHDN, CDR2 FVKESK. V lost 3 bases to trimming and J lost 5 bases; unmatched junction nucleotides: 9. This CDR3 comprises 16 residues. As DNA, the CDR3 is TGTGCCAGCAGCCACCAAGCGGGGGGCGGTGGAGATACGCAGTATTTT. Encoded protein: CASSHQAGGGGDTQYF.

The chain carries TRBV29-1 and TRBJ1-2, with a possible D match to TRBD1 (6 bases). The V and J ends lost 2 bases and 9 bases respectively, with 13 bases between them. Per the germline V gene, CDR1 is SQVTM and CDR2 is ANQGSEA. The CDR3 spans 12 residues. CDR3 bases: TGCAGCGTTGAATGGTCAGGGGAGAGCTACACCTTC. Protein product: CSVEWSGESYTF.

The rearrangement joins TRBV7-2 to TRBJ1-5; D is perhaps TRBD1 (5 bases). Trimming shortened V by 5 bases and J by 5 bases, and 16 bases separated the two germline ends. CDR3 length: 15 amino acids. Germline assignment: CDR1 SGHTA and CDR2 FQGNSA. DNA of the CDR3: TGTGCCAGCAGCCCGGACATGATGCGCGATCAGCCCCAGCATTTT. This translates into CASSPDMMRDQPQHF.

The chain combines TRBV4-2 with TRBJ1-5; 8 nucleotides align to TRBD1. The trim removed 4 bases at V and 2 bases at J, leaving 13 bases unmatched. This CDR3 has 18 amino acids. CDR1 is LGHNA, CDR2 YNFKEQ, per germline. The CDR3 loop reads CASSRTQGAVVGNQPQHF. For the CDR3, the DNA is TGTGCCAGCAGCCGCACCCAGGGGGCCGTCGTGGGCAATCAGCCCCAGCATTTT.

The V and J genes are TRBV7-2 and TRBJ2-4, with D possibly TRBD1 on 6 matching bases. Germline CDR1 SGHTA, CDR2 FQGNSA. Trimming left V 6 bases short and J 3 bases short, with 9 bases between. CDR3 length: 13 amino acids. CDR3 amino acids: CASSLQGKNIQYF. CDR3 coding DNA: TGTGCCAGCAGTTTACAGGGCAAAAACATTCAGTACTTC.

This clone was seen only a few times. J is TRBJ2-7 and V is TRBV27; D may be TRBD2 (5 bases). The germline V gene encodes CDR1 MNHEY and CDR2 SMNVEV (reference sequence). The CDR3 consists of 15 residues. V gave up 5 bases and J gave up 2 bases, with 16 bases separating them. CDR3 sequence: CASSPKPTGTYEQYF. CDR3 sequence (DNA): TGTGCCAGCAGTCCAAAGCCGACGGGGACCTACGAGCAGTACTTC.

The rearrangement joins TRBV11-2 to TRBJ2-2; the D gene is possibly TRBD1 (6 bases). Trimming pared 5 bases from V and 3 bases from J, leaving 13 bases between. Germline V gives CDR1 SGHAT, CDR2 FQNNGV. This CDR3 comprises 15 residues. The CDR3, as DNA: TGTGCCAGCAGCACAAACAGGGAACACACCGGGGAGCTGTTTTTT. Amino acid sequence: CASSTNREHTGELFF.

The chain is built from TRBV30 and TRBJ2-5; tentative D call: TRBD2 (6 bases). V shed 2 bases and J shed 4 bases, with 20 bases lying between them. This CDR3 is 16 amino acids long. CDR1 and CDR2 from the germline V gene are GTSNPN and SVGIG (reference sequence). The CDR3 sequence: CAWSSLGILGGETQYF. Here the CDR3 DNA reads TGTGCCTGGAGTAGCTTAGGGATTCTGGGGGGAGAGACCCAGTACTTC. Filled out from reference TRBV30 and TRBJ2-5, the complete variable domain reads SQTIHQWPATLVQPVGSPLSLECTVEGTSNPNLYWYRQAAGRGLQLLFYSVGIGQISSEVPQNLSASRPQDRQFILSSKKLLLSDSGFYLCAWSSLGILGGETQYFGPGTRLLVL.

The chain has TRBV9 and TRBJ1-4, with D tentatively TRBD1 (5 bases). V gave up 2 bases and J gave up 6 bases, with 11 bases separating them. The length of the CDR3 is 14 residues. The germline V gene has CDR1 SGDLS and CDR2 YYNGEE. CDR3 in amino acids: CASSVGGRDEKLFF. The CDR3 DNA reads as TGTGCCAGCAGCGTGGGGGGTCGGGATGAAAAACTGTTTTTT.

Worth noting for this clone: The sample holds other DNA sequences that translate to the same CDR3. CDR3 nucleotide sequence: TGCGCCAGCAGCCCCGGGGGGTCGAACACTGAAGCTTTCTTT. Translated, it gives CASSPGGSNTEAFF. The genes are TRBV5-1 and TRBJ1-1; tentatively, D is TRBD1 (5 bases). There are 14 residues in the CDR3. From germline, CDR1 is SGHRS and CDR2 YFSETQ. Trimming cost V 4 bases and J 1 base, with 11 bases left between them.

This chain connects TRBV9 to TRBJ1-2; perhaps TRBD1 as D (6 bases). V was trimmed by 2 bases and J by 4 bases, leaving 15 bases between them. Per the germline V gene, CDR1 is SGDLS and CDR2 is YYNGEE. This CDR3 has 15 amino acids. CDR3 in amino acids: CASSVTGEPVYGYTF. In DNA, the CDR3 is TGTGCCAGCAGCGTGACAGGAGAACCCGTCTATGGCTACACCTTC.

The chain carries TRBV9 and TRBJ2-3; TRBD1 matches at 10 bases. The CDR3 length is 15 residues. The junction had 7 bases not matched to a gene; V was cut back by 5 bases and J by 4 bases. Looked up from germline, CDR1 is SGDLS and CDR2 is YYNGEE. CDR3 coding DNA: TGTGCCAGCAGTGAGACAGGGGGCCTTGCAGATACGCAGTATTTT. This translates into CASSETGGLADTQYF.

The chain links TRBV28 to TRBJ1-5; TRBD1 agrees at 9 bases. J lost 0 bases, V lost 5 bases, and 5 bases had no gene match. Germline lookup yields CDR1 MDHEN and CDR2 SYDVKM. The CDR3 has 16 amino acids. CDR3: CASSITGGFSNQPQHF. CDR3 nucleotide sequence: TGTGCCAGCAGTATAACAGGGGGCTTTAGCAATCAGCCCCAGCATTTT.

The rearrangement links TRBV24-1 to TRBJ2-7; D gene uncertain. V lost 2 bases, J lost 3 bases, and 7 bases lay in between. Germline values: CDR1 KGHDR, CDR2 SFDVKD. The CDR3 spans 13 residues. The CDR3 coding sequence is TGTGCCACCAGTGATTGGCAGGACTACGAGCAGTACTTC. Translating gives CATSDWQDYEQYF.